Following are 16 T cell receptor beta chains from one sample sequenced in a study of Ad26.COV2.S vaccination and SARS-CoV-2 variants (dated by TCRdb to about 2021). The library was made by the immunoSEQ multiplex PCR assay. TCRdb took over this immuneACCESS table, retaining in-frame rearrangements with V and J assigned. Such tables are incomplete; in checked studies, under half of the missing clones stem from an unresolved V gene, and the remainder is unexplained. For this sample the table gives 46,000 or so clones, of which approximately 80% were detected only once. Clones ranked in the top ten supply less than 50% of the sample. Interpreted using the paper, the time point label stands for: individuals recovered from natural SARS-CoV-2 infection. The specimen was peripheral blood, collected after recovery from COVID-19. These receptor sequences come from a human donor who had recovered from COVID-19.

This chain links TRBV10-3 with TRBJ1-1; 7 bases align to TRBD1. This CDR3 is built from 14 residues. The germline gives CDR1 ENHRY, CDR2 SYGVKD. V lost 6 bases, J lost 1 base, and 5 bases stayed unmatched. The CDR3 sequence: CAISSTGQNTEAFF. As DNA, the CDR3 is TGTGCCATCAGCTCGACAGGGCAGAACACTGAAGCTTTCTTT.

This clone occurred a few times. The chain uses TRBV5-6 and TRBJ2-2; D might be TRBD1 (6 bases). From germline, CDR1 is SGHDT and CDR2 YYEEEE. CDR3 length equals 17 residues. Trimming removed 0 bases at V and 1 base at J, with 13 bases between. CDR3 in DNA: TGTGCCAGCAGCTTGGAAGGACAGCCCCAGAACACCGGGGAGCTGTTTTTT. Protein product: CASSLEGQPQNTGELFF.

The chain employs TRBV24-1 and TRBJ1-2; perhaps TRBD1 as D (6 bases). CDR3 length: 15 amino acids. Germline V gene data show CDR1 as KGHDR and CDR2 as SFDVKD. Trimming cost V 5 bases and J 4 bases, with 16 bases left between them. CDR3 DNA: TGTGCCACCAGTGCCGGGCACAGGGACGGCTATGGCTACACCTTC. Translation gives CATSAGHRDGYGYTF.

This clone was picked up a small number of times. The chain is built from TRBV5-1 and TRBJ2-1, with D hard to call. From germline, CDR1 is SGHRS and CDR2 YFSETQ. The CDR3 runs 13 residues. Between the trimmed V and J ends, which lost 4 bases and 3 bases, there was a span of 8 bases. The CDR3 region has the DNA TGCGCCAGCAGCGTCGCGGACTACAATGAGCAGTTCTTC. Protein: CASSVADYNEQFF. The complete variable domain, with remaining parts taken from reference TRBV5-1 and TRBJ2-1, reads KAGVTQTPRYLIKTRGQQVTLSCSPISGHRSVSWYQQTPGQGLQFLFEYFSETQRNKGNFPGRFSGRQFSNSRSEMNVSTLELGDSALYLCASSVADYNEQFFGPGTRLTVL.

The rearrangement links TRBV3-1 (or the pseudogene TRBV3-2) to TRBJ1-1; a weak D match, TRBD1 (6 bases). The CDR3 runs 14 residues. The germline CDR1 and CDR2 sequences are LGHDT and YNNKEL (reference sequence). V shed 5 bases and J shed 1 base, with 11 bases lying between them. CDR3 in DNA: TGTGCCAGCAGCAGGGGGGGGCCGAACACTGAAGCTTTCTTT. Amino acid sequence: CASSRGGPNTEAFF.

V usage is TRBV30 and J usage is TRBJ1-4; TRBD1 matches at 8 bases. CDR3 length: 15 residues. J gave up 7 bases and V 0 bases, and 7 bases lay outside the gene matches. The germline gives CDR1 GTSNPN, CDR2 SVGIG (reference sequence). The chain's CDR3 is CAWSVRTGWGEKLFF. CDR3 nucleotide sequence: TGTGCCTGGAGTGTACGGACAGGGTGGGGTGAAAAACTGTTTTTT.

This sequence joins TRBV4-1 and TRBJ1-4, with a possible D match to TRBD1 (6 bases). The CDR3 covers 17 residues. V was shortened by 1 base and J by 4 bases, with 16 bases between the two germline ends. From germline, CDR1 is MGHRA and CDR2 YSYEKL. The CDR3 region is CASSQAGAADYNEKLFF. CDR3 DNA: TGCGCCAGCAGCCAAGCAGGGGCGGCAGACTATAATGAAAAACTGTTTTTT.

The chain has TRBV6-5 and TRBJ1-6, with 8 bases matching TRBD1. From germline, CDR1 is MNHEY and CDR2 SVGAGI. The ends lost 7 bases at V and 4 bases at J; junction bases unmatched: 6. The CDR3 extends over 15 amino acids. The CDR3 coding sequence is TGTGCCAGCACTGGACAGGGCCCATATAATTCACCCCTCCACTTT. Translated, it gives CASTGQGPYNSPLHF.

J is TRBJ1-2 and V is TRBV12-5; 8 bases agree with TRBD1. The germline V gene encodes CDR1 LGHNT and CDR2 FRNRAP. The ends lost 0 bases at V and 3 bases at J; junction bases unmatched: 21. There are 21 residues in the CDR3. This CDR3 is CASGLVLGQGLVLRSHYGYTF. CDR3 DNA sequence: TGTGCTAGTGGTTTGGTACTTGGACAGGGTCTGGTATTGAGGAGCCACTATGGCTACACCTTC.

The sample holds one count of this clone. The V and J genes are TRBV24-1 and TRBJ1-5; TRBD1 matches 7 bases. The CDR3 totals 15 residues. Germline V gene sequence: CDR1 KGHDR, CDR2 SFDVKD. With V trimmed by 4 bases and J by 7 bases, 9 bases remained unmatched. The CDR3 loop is CATSDPRQGGQPQHF. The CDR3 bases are TGTGCCACCAGTGACCCTAGACAGGGCGGGCAGCCCCAGCATTTT.

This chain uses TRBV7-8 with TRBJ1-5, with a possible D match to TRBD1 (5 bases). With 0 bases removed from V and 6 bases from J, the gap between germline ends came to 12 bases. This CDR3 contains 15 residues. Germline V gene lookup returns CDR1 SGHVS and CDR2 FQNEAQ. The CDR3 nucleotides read TGTGCCAGCAGCTTAGCGCGCGGTAGGGGTCAGCCCCAGCATTTT. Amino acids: CASSLARGRGQPQHF.

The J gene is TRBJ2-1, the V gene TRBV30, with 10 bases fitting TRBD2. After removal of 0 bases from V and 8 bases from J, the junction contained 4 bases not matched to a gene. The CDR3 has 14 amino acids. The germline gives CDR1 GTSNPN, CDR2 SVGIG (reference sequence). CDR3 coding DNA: TGTGCCTGGAGTGTACGACTAGCGGGTGATGAGCAGTTCTTC. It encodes CAWSVRLAGDEQFF.

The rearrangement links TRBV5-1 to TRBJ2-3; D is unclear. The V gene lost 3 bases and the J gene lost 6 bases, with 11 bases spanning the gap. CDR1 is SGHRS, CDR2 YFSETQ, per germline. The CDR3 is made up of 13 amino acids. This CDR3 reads CASSSPGVDTQYF. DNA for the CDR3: TGCGCCAGCAGCTCACCGGGTGTGGATACGCAGTATTTT.

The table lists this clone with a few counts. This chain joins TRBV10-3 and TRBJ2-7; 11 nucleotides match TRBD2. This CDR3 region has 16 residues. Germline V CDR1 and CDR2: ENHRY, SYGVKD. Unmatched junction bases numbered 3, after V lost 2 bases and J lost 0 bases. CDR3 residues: CAISEITSGSSYEQYF. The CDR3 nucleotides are TGTGCCATCAGTGAGATAACTAGCGGGAGCTCCTACGAGCAGTACTTC.

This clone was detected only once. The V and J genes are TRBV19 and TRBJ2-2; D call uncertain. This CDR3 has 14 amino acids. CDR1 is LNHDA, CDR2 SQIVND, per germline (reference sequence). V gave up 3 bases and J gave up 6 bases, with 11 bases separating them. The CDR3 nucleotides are TGTGCCAGTAGTATGGACCCCTCATCCGGGGAGCTGTTTTTT. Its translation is CASSMDPSSGELFF. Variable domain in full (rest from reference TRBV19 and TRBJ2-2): DGGITQSPKYLFRKEGQNVTLSCEQNLNHDAMYWYRQDPGQGLRLIYYSQIVNDFQKGDIAEGYSVSREKKESFPLTVTSAQKNPTAFYLCASSMDPSSGELFFGEGSRLTVL.

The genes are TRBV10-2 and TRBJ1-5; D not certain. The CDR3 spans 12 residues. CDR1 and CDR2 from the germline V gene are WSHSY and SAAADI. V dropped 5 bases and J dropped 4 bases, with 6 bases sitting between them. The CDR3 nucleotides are TGCGCCAGCAGTCGGACGAATCAGCCCCAGCATTTT. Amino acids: CASSRTNQPQHF.